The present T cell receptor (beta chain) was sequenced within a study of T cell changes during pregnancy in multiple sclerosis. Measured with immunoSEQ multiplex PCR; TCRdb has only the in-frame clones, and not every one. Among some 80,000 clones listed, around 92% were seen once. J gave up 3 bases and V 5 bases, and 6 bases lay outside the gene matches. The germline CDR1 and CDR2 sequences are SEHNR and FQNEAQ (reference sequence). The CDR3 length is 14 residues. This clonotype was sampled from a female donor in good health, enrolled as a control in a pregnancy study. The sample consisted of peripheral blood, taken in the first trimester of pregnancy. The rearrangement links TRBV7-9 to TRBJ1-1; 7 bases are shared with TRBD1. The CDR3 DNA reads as TGTGCCAGCAGCAGATTACAGGGGTACACTGAAGCTTTCTTT. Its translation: CASSRLQGYTEAFF. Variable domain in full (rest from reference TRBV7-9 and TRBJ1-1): DTGVSQNPRHKITKRGQNVTFRCDPISEHNRLYWYRQTLGQGPEFLTYFQNEAQLEKSRLLSDRFSAERPKGSFSTLEIQRTEQGDSAMYLCASSRLQGYTEAFFGQGTRLTVV.